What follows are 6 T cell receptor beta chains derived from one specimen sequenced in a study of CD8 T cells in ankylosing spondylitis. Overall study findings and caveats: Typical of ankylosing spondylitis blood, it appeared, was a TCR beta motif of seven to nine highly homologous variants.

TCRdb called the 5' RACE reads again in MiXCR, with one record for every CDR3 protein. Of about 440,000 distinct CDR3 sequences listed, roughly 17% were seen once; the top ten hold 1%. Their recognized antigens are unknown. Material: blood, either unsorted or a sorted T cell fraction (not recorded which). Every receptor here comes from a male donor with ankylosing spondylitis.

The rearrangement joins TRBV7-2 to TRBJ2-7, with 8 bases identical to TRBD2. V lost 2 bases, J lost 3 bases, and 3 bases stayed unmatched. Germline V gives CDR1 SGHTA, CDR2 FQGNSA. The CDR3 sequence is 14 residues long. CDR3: CASSLLGTSYEQYF. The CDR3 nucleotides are TGTGCCAGCAGCTTACTTGGGACTAGCTACGAGCAGTACTTC.

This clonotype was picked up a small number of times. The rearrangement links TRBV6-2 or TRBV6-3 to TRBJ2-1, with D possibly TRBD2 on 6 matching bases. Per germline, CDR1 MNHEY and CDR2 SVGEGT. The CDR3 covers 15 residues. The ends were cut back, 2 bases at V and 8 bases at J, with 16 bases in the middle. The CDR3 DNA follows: TGTGCCAGCAGTTACAGGCCGGGAGAGGAAGATGAGCAGTTCTTC. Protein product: CASSYRPGEEDEQFF.

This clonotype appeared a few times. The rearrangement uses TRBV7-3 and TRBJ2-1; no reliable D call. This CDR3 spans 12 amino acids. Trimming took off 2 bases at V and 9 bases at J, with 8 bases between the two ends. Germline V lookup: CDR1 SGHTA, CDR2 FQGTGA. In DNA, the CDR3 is TGTGCCAGCAGCTTACTCGGTCGTGAGCAGTTCTTC. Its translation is CASSLLGREQFF.

The CDR3: CASRSSLVSSYNSPLHF. The CDR3 nucleotides read TGTGCCAGCAGAAGCTCGTTGGTCAGCTCCTATAATTCACCCCTCCACTTT. The rearrangement links TRBV11-2 to TRBJ1-6; D ambiguous. Germline-derived CDR1 and CDR2 are SGHAT and FQNNGV. The CDR3 spans 17 residues. The V end was cut by 6 bases, the J end by 0 bases, with 15 bases between.

The CDR3 DNA reads TGCAGTGCTAGATCAGGGGGCCTGAACACCGGGGAGCTGTTTTTT. It is translated as CSARSGGLNTGELFF. This chain joins TRBV20-1 and TRBJ2-2; TRBD1 agrees at 8 bases. The CDR3 length is 15 residues. In germline, CDR1 is DFQATT, CDR2 SNEGSKA (reference sequence). V was clipped by 2 bases and J by 1 base; unmatched bases: 3.

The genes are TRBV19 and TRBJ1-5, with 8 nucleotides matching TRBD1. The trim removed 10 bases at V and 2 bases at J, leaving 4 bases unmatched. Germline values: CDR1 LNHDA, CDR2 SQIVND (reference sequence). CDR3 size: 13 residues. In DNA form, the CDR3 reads TGTGCCACAGACAGGGGAGGCAATCAGCCCCAGCATTTT. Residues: CATDRGGNQPQHF.